The 10 T cell receptor beta chains listed next were all sequenced from one sample in a study of T cells in Graves' hyperthyroidism and ophthalmopathy. RNA transcripts were the template for amplifying TCR beta CDR3 regions. When the TCR CDR3 underwent first-round RT-PCR, the HTBI primer set was used. TCRdb re-called the multiplex PCR reads with MiXCR, one entry per CDR3 protein. The sample gives some 550,000 distinct CDR3 sequences, roughly 16% of which show up once; roughly 3.3% is in the top ten. Sequencing was carried out using blood. The origin of the receptors is a woman between 35 and 50 years old with Graves' ophthalmopathy.

This clonotype was counted at least ten times. The chain links TRBV28 to TRBJ2-7, with 8 positions matching TRBD1. Germline lookup yields CDR1 MDHEN and CDR2 SYDVKM. The CDR3 runs 13 residues. The trim removed 10 bases at V and 2 bases at J, leaving 7 bases unmatched. The DNA of the CDR3 is TGTGCCATCAACGGACAGGGAACCTACGAGCAGTACTTC. Translated: CAINGQGTYEQYF. The whole variable domain, remainder taken from reference TRBV28 and TRBJ2-7, is DVKVTQSSRYLVKRTGEKVFLECVQDMDHENMFWYRQDPGLGLRLIYFSYDVKMKEKGDIPEGYSVSREKKERFSLILESASTNQTSMYLCAINGQGTYEQYFGPGTRLTVT.

The sample holds many counts of this clonotype. The chain is built from TRBV3-1 and TRBJ2-7; D unresolved. The CDR3 contains 14 residues. Per the germline V gene, CDR1 is LGHDT and CDR2 is YNNKEL (reference sequence). Between the trimmed V and J ends, which lost 4 bases and 0 bases, there was a span of 10 bases. The CDR3 sequence is CASSLWVSSYEQYF. The CDR3 nucleotides are TGTGCCAGCAGCCTGTGGGTATCCTCCTACGAGCAGTACTTC.

Notes on this clonotype: A much larger clonotype is one base distant, so this may be a read error. The chain combines TRBV30 with TRBJ1-2, with D possibly matching TRBD1 (5 bases). CDR1 and CDR2 (germline): GTSNPN, SVGIG (reference sequence). This CDR3 is built from 14 residues. CDR3 loop: CAGSLGTDFYGYTF. The CDR3 coding sequence is TGTGCCGGGAGTCTGGGGACCGATTTTTATGGCTACACCTTC.

There are many counts of this clonotype. V is TRBV30 and J is TRBJ2-1, with unresolved D. CDR3 size: 11 residues. Germline values: CDR1 GTSNPN, CDR2 SVGIG (reference sequence). Trimming pared 1 base from V and 9 bases from J, leaving 7 bases between. In DNA, the CDR3 is TGTGCCTGGAGTGGAAGAATTGAGCAGTTCTTC. Amino acids: CAWSGRIEQFF. Combining the CDR3 with reference TRBV30 and TRBJ2-1 gives the whole variable domain SQTIHQWPATLVQPVGSPLSLECTVEGTSNPNLYWYRQAAGRGLQLLFYSVGIGQISSEVPQNLSASRPQDRQFILSSKKLLLSDSGFYLCAWSGRIEQFFGPGTRLTVL.

This clonotype has only one observation. The rearrangement links TRBV4-1 to TRBJ1-5, with 7 nucleotides matching TRBD1. CDR3 size: 18 residues. Germline-derived CDR1 and CDR2 are MGHRA and YSYEKL. With V trimmed by 1 base and J by 6 bases, 15 bases remained unmatched. DNA for the CDR3: TGCGCCAGCAGCCAAGTGACAGGGAGCGGGGTGTTAATTCAGCCCCAGCATTTT. The encoded protein is CASSQVTGSGVLIQPQHF.

This clonotype was found once. The gene calls are TRBV27 and TRBJ2-7, with 8 bases fitting TRBD1. CDR3 length: 14 amino acids. Trimming cost V 6 bases and J 4 bases; bases outside gene matches: 8. The germline V gene encodes CDR1 MNHEY and CDR2 SMNVEV (reference sequence). This CDR3 is CASRSGGLWYEQYF. In DNA form, the CDR3 reads TGTGCCAGCAGGTCAGGGGGCCTGTGGTACGAGCAGTACTTC.

Of note for this clonotype: A much larger clone differs from this one at a single base, so this may be a read error. This chain links TRBV6-2 or TRBV6-3 with TRBJ2-5; possibly TRBD2 for D (5 bases). Germline lookup yields CDR1 MNHEY and CDR2 SVGEGT. V was trimmed by 8 bases and J by 9 bases, leaving 13 bases between them. There are 11 residues in the CDR3. DNA for the CDR3: TGTGCCAGCGACGTTTTGGAGGCCCAGTACTTC. Protein sequence: CASDVLEAQYF.

J is TRBJ1-6 and V is TRBV7-2, with a weak D call TRBD1 (5 bases). Trimming left V 1 base short and J 2 bases short, with 12 bases between. This CDR3 is built from 17 residues. Looked up from germline, CDR1 is SGHTA and CDR2 is FQGNSA. The CDR3 loop reads CASSLEGTDTYNSPLHF. The CDR3 DNA reads TGTGCCAGCAGCTTAGAGGGGACGGATACCTATAATTCACCCCTCCACTTT.

The chain couples TRBV7-9 to TRBJ1-2; possibly TRBD1 for D (5 bases). The CDR3 totals 14 residues. From germline, CDR1 is SEHNR and CDR2 FQNEAQ (reference sequence). Trimming removed 5 bases from V and 7 bases from J, with 17 bases in between. CDR3 sequence reads: CASSPVTEPSGYTF. DNA for the CDR3: TGTGCCAGCAGCCCGGTGACAGAGCCCAGTGGCTACACCTTC.

This clonotype came up many times. V gene TRBV11-1 combines with J gene TRBJ2-1, with 10 nucleotides matching TRBD2. With V trimmed by 1 base and J by 6 bases, 6 bases remained unmatched. CDR3 length: 16 residues. Germline V gene lookup returns CDR1 SGHAT and CDR2 FQDESV (reference sequence). CDR3 sequence (DNA): TGTGCCAGCAGCTTAGGAGGGCTAGCGGGAGTCAATGAGCAGTTCTTC. Its translation: CASSLGGLAGVNEQFF.